These 10 T cell receptor beta chains share one sample of origin, sequenced in a study of early T cells in non-severe SARS-CoV-2 infection. MiXCR, run by TCRdb on the 5' RACE reads, gives a single entry per CDR3 protein. The data contain fewer than 75,000 distinct CDR3 sequences, about 19% of them singletons. Source: whole blood, taken at baseline. The receptors shown here come from an adult who was a healthcare worker with PCR-confirmed SARS-CoV-2 infection or an uninfected control (not recorded which).

This clonotype was counted between two and nine times. The chain employs TRBV7-3 and TRBJ1-2; D unresolved. The germline V gene encodes CDR1 SGHTA and CDR2 FQGTGA. The length of the CDR3 is 13 residues. Trimming removed 5 bases from V and 6 bases from J, with 13 bases in between. CDR3 residues: CASSPKPQDGYTF. The CDR3 DNA sequence: TGTGCCAGCAGCCCCAAACCCCAGGATGGCTACACCTTC.

CDR3 sequence: CASSSPSGTGTFGELFF. In DNA, the CDR3 is TGTGCCAGCAGCTCCCCCTCCGGGACAGGGACGTTCGGGGAGCTGTTTTTT. The chain joins TRBV5-6 to TRBJ2-2; 9 nucleotides align to TRBD1. CDR3 size: 17 residues. V shed 3 bases, J shed 7 bases, and the junction held 13 bases outside the gene matches. Germline V gene sequence: CDR1 SGHDT, CDR2 YYEEEE.

The gene calls are TRBV5-1 and TRBJ1-4; no definite D call. Trimming pared 3 bases from V and 0 bases from J, leaving 3 bases between. The CDR3 sequence is 13 residues long. Germline assignment: CDR1 SGHRS and CDR2 YFSETQ. Here the CDR3 DNA reads TGCGCCAGCAGCTCTGCAACTAATGAAAAACTGTTTTTT. This codes for CASSSATNEKLFF.

This rearrangement joins TRBV6-1 to TRBJ2-2, with TRBD2 matching 10 bases. CDR3 length equals 14 residues. J lost 7 bases, V lost 6 bases, and 5 bases had no gene match. Germline CDR1 MNHNS, CDR2 SASEGT. Here the CDR3 DNA reads TGTGCCAGCAGGGCTAGCGGGGGCTTCGGGGAGCTGTTTTTT. Its translation is CASRASGGFGELFF.

The chain carries TRBV5-1 and TRBJ2-3, with D perhaps matching TRBD1 or TRBD2 (6 bases each). V lost 3 bases and J 0 bases, leaving 11 bases between the germline ends. Germline CDR1 and CDR2: SGHRS and YFSETQ. The CDR3 has 15 amino acids. DNA for the CDR3: TGCGCCAGCAGCTGGGGGGCCGGTAGCACAGATACGCAGTATTTT. Translation gives CASSWGAGSTDTQYF.

This clonotype showed up just a few times. The CDR3 DNA follows: TGTGCCAGCAGCCCTACCCCGGGCCCTGGAGTGACTGAAGCTTTCTTT. Protein sequence: CASSPTPGPGVTEAFF. The chain uses TRBV3-1 and TRBJ1-1; no clear D gene. CDR1 and CDR2 (germline): LGHDT, YNNKEL (reference sequence). Deletions cut 4 bases from V and 5 bases from J, with 20 bases between. This CDR3 contains 16 residues.

This clonotype was detected once. This chain connects TRBV2 to TRBJ1-2; unclear D gene. CDR3 length equals 13 residues. The ends were cut back, 1 base at V and 4 bases at J, with 7 bases in the middle. Germline values: CDR1 SNHLY, CDR2 FYNNEI. The CDR3 here is CASSEEEAYGYTF. CDR3 sequence (DNA): TGTGCCAGCAGTGAAGAGGAAGCCTATGGCTACACCTTC.

This clonotype was counted ten times or more. This chain joins TRBV7-9 and TRBJ1-2; D may be TRBD1 (5 bases). Trimming cost V 6 bases and J 8 bases, with 10 bases left between them. The CDR3 has 11 amino acids. The germline V gene encodes CDR1 SEHNR and CDR2 FQNEAQ (reference sequence). As DNA, the CDR3 is TGTGCCAGCAGACGGGACCTGGGCTACACCTTC. Amino acid sequence: CASRRDLGYTF.

The V and J genes are TRBV6-1 and TRBJ2-7; weak D call: TRBD1 (6 bases). This CDR3 comprises 12 residues. Between the trimmed V and J ends, which lost 3 bases and 6 bases, there was a span of 9 bases. Germline V CDR1 and CDR2: MNHNS, SASEGT. CDR3 residues: CASSDRGGEQYF. CDR3 sequence (DNA): TGTGCCAGCAGTGACAGGGGCGGCGAGCAGTACTTC.

This clonotype has just a few counts. This chain links TRBV18 with TRBJ2-5; no clear D. Germline V gene lookup returns CDR1 KGHSH and CDR2 LQKENI. There are 13 residues in the CDR3. The germline V and J ends were trimmed by 5 bases and 3 bases, with 10 bases remaining between them. The CDR3, as DNA: TGTGCCAGCTCAATTAACCAAGAAGAGACCCAGTACTTC. It specifies CASSINQEETQYF.